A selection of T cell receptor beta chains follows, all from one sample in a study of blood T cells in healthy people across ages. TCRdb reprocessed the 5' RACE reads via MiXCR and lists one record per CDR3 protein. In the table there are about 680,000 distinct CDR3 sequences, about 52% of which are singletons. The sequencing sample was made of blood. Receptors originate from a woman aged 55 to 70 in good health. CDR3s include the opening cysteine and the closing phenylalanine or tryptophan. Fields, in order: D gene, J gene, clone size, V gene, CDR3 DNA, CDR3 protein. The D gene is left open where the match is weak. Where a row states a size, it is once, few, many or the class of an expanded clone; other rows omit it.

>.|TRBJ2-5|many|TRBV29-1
TGCAGCGTTCTGTCTTACCAAGAGACCCAGTACTTC
CSVLSYQETQYF
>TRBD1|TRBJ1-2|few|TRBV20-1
TGCAGTGCTAGAGGAAGGGACAGGGCCGGGGGCGGCTACACCTTC
CSARGRDRAGGGYTF
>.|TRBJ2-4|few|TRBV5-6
TGTGCCAGCAGCTTGGCCTGGGGTGGGGGAGCCAAAAACATTCAGTACTTC
CASSLAWGGGAKNIQYF
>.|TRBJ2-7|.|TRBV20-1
TGCAGTGCTAGAGATCGGCGGGGGCGCTACGAGCAGTACTTC
CSARDRRGRYEQYF
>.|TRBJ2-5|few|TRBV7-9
TGTGCCAGCAGCCATGACAGGCCCACGACCCAGTACTTC
CASSHDRPTTQYF
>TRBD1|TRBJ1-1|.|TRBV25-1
TGTGCCAGCAGTGGAAGACAGGGGGCTGAGACTGAAGCTTTCTTT
CASSGRQGAETEAFF
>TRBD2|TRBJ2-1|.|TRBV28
TGTGCCAGCAGTTCCCCGGGACTAGCGGCCAATGAGCAGTTCTTC
CASSSPGLAANEQFF
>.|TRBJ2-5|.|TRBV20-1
TGCAGTGCTAGAGATCATCGGCGAACAGGGACCCAGTACTTC
CSARDHRRTGTQYF
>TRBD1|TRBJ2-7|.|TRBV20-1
TGCAGTGCTAGAGATTTTAGGACAGGGGGATCCGAGCAGTACTTC
CSARDFRTGGSEQYF
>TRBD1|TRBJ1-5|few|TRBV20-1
TGCAGTGCTAGCCGGATTGAGGGGACAGGACACAATCAGCCCCAGCATTTT
CSASRIEGTGHNQPQHF
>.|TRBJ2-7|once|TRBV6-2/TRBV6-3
TGTGCCAGCAGTTATATCGGTTACGAGCAGTACTTC
CASSYIGYEQYF
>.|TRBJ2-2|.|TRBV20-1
TGCAGTGCGGGGGCCGCGAACACCGGGGAGCTGTTTTTT
CSAGAANTGELFF
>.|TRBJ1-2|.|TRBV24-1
TGTGCCACCAGTACGGGACGGGGATACTATGGCTACACCTTC
CATSTGRGYYGYTF
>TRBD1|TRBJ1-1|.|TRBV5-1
TGCGCCAGCAGCGCAGGGGGGGCAACTGAAGCTTTCTTT
CASSAGGATEAFF
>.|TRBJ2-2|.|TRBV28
TGTGCCAGCAGTTTCCAACAGAGAAACACCGGGGAGCTGTTTTTT
CASSFQQRNTGELFF
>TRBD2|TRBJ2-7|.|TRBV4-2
TGTGCCAGCAGCCCCGGTCTAGCGGGAACTAGTGATACCTACGAGCAGTACTTC
CASSPGLAGTSDTYEQYF
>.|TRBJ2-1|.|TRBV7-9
TGTGCCAGCAGAAAACTGGATGAGCAGTTCTTC
CASRKLDEQFF
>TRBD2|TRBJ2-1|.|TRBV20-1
TGCAGTGCTAGAGGAGCGGGGGAAAGCTCCTACAATGAGCAGTTCTTC
CSARGAGESSYNEQFF